Following are 20 T cell receptor beta chains from one sample sequenced in a study of T cells after posttransplantation cyclophosphamide. Produced via immunoSEQ multiplex PCR; TCRdb's table is partial and in-frame only. The sample holds roughly 70,000 clones, approximately 92% seen once. Input material: PBMCs. These receptors were obtained from a woman aged 30 to 39 in good health and a related stem cell transplant donor.

The V call is TRBV28, the J call TRBJ1-1; maybe TRBD1 (6 bases). In germline, CDR1 is MDHEN, CDR2 SYDVKM. Deletions cut 2 bases from V and 4 bases from J, with 17 bases between. The CDR3 is 16 amino acids. This CDR3 is CASSLRMRGGGTEAFF. In DNA form, the CDR3 reads TGTGCCAGCAGTTTAAGGATGAGGGGAGGGGGCACTGAAGCTTTCTTT.

V and J are TRBV13 and TRBJ1-3; D may be TRBD1 (5 bases). From germline, CDR1 is PRHDT and CDR2 FYEKMQ (reference sequence). The CDR3 sequence is 16 residues long. V was pared by 1 base and J by 0 bases, with 10 bases between. The CDR3 nucleotides are TGTGCCAGCAGCTTAGCCAGGGAAGACTCTGGAAACACCATATATTTT. Translation: CASSLAREDSGNTIYF.

The V call is TRBV4-3, the J call TRBJ1-3, with D hard to call. This CDR3 is built from 16 residues. The germline V and J ends were trimmed by 0 bases and 0 bases, with 9 bases remaining between them. Germline V gene data show CDR1 as LGHNA and CDR2 as YSLEER. The CDR3 nucleotides read TGCGCCAGCAGCCAAGATTACCGAGACTCTGGAAACACCATATATTTT. This sequence encodes CASSQDYRDSGNTIYF.

The chain joins TRBV10-3 to TRBJ1-4; D is unclear. Looked up from germline, CDR1 is ENHRY and CDR2 is SYGVKD. V was pared by 0 bases and J by 7 bases, with 15 bases between. CDR3 length equals 16 residues. CDR3 in DNA: TGTGCCATCAGTGAGTCTAAGGGCAGTCGGTTTGAAAAACTGTTTTTT. Protein sequence: CAISESKGSRFEKLFF.

The V gene is TRBV11-3, the J gene TRBJ2-5; 8 nucleotides match TRBD2. Germline CDR1 SGHNT, CDR2 YENEEA. Unmatched junction bases numbered 6, after V lost 1 base and J lost 5 bases. The CDR3 sequence is 15 residues long. CDR3 residues: CASSLGLAGTETQYF. The CDR3 DNA follows: TGTGCCAGCAGCTTAGGTTTAGCGGGGACGGAGACCCAGTACTTC.

The rearrangement uses TRBV7-9 and TRBJ2-7; TRBD2 aligns across 8 bases. The V gene's germline CDR1 is SEHNR and CDR2 FQNEAQ (reference sequence). After removal of 3 bases from V and 6 bases from J, the junction contained 7 bases not matched to a gene. This CDR3 spans 14 amino acids. The CDR3 reads CASSFTGTRGEQYF. The CDR3 nucleotides are TGTGCCAGCAGCTTTACCGGGACTAGAGGCGAGCAGTACTTC.

This rearrangement joins TRBV5-1 to TRBJ1-3, with D perhaps TRBD1 (6 bases). Germline values: CDR1 SGHRS, CDR2 YFSETQ. The V and J ends lost 0 bases and 8 bases respectively, with 18 bases between them. CDR3 length equals 16 residues. The CDR3 region is CASSLESGGVGHTIYF. CDR3 sequence (DNA): TGCGCCAGCAGCTTGGAATCGGGGGGCGTCGGTCACACCATATATTTT.

This chain's CDR3 is CASRSRRGLGEQYF. DNA of the CDR3: TGTGCCAGCAGGAGCCGACGGGGGCTGGGCGAGCAGTACTTC. The genes are TRBV6-6 and TRBJ2-7; D is possibly TRBD1 or TRBD2 (6 bases each). Germline assignment: CDR1 MNHNY and CDR2 SVGAGI (reference sequence). The CDR3 is 14 residues long. V was shortened by 6 bases and J by 6 bases, with 18 bases between the two germline ends.

This chain uses TRBV7-2 with TRBJ1-5; a weak D match, TRBD1 (5 bases). Trimming removed 2 bases at V and 3 bases at J, with 8 bases between. The V gene's germline CDR1 is SGHTA and CDR2 FQGNSA. There are 14 residues in the CDR3. CDR3 protein: CASSLPGYNQPQHF. CDR3 DNA: TGTGCCAGCAGCTTACCAGGGTACAATCAGCCCCAGCATTTT.

The DNA for the CDR3 is TGTGCCAGCAGTGGGACTCCTGAAGGGATGAACACTGAAGCTTTCTTT. This encodes CASSGTPEGMNTEAFF. V is TRBV6-1 and J is TRBJ1-1; D uncertain. Trimming left V 4 bases short and J 0 bases short, with 15 bases between. This CDR3 is built from 16 residues. Germline CDR1 is MNHNS and CDR2 is SASEGT.

V usage is TRBV6-1 and J usage is TRBJ1-1; possibly TRBD1 for D (6 bases). Per germline, CDR1 MNHNS and CDR2 SASEGT. CDR3 length equals 15 residues. V was trimmed by 0 bases and J by 5 bases, leaving 13 bases between them. CDR3 residues: CASSEAAGGVTEAFF. The CDR3 bases are TGTGCCAGCAGTGAAGCTGCTGGGGGCGTGACTGAAGCTTTCTTT.

This chain connects TRBV19 to TRBJ1-1; TRBD1 is a possible D gene (6 bases). The germline V gene has CDR1 LNHDA and CDR2 SQIVND (reference sequence). This CDR3 is built from 15 residues. The V end was cut by 7 bases, the J end by 4 bases, with 19 bases between. This chain's CDR3 is CASIHPVGGLTEAFF. CDR3 in DNA: TGTGCCAGTATTCACCCGGTGGGGGGCCTCACTGAAGCTTTCTTT.

The rearrangement links TRBV19 to TRBJ2-3; D gene unclear. The CDR3 totals 14 residues. From germline, CDR1 is LNHDA and CDR2 SQIVND (reference sequence). V lost 3 bases and J lost 5, with 12 bases in between. CDR3 sequence reads: CASSIEAARDTQYF. DNA for the CDR3: TGTGCCAGTAGTATCGAGGCAGCAAGAGATACGCAGTATTTT.

The V call is TRBV10-3, the J call TRBJ1-3; no firm D call. The V gene lost 7 bases and the J gene lost 0 bases, with 4 bases spanning the gap. The length of the CDR3 is 12 residues. Germline lookup yields CDR1 ENHRY and CDR2 SYGVKD. This CDR3 reads CAIKGSGNTIYF. The CDR3 nucleotides are TGTGCCATCAAAGGCTCTGGAAACACCATATATTTT.

CDR3 loop: CASSLDYPGTGANVLTF. The CDR3 region has the DNA TGTGCCAGCAGCTTGGATTATCCGGGGACTGGGGCCAACGTCCTGACTTTC. This chain uses TRBV5-4 with TRBJ2-6, with D possibly being TRBD2 (5 bases). V dropped 0 bases and J dropped 2 bases, with 12 bases sitting between them. The germline CDR1 and CDR2 sequences are SGHNT and YYREEE (reference sequence). The CDR3 runs to 17 residues.

The chain joins TRBV2 to TRBJ1-2; maybe TRBD1 (6 bases). Deletions cut 4 bases from V and 8 bases from J, with 14 bases between. Germline V CDR1 and CDR2: SNHLY, FYNNEI. This CDR3 contains 13 residues. The CDR3: CASSASDSWGYTF. The CDR3 DNA sequence: TGTGCCAGCAGTGCTTCGGACAGCTGGGGCTACACCTTC.

The V call is TRBV7-9, the J call TRBJ2-3, with 10 nucleotides matching TRBD2. The length of the CDR3 is 15 residues. The germline V gene encodes CDR1 SEHNR and CDR2 FQNEAQ (reference sequence). Germline trimming cut 5 bases from V and 4 bases from J; bases unmatched to any gene: 6. The CDR3 DNA reads TGTGCCAGCAGCCAACTAGCGGGGTGGGCAGATACGCAGTATTTT. This encodes CASSQLAGWADTQYF.

The chain combines TRBV4-2 with TRBJ2-4, with D perhaps TRBD1 (6 bases). CDR1 LGHNA and CDR2 YNFKEQ come from the germline V gene. Trimming cost V 5 bases and J 0 bases, with 26 bases left between them. CDR3 size: 20 residues. CDR3 sequence (DNA): TGTGCCAGCAGCTCAGAGATCAATTTACAGGGCAATCTAGCCAAAAACATTCAGTACTTC. Its protein product is CASSSEINLQGNLAKNIQYF.

V usage is TRBV10-3 and J usage is TRBJ1-2; D gene ambiguous. Germline lookup yields CDR1 ENHRY and CDR2 SYGVKD. This CDR3 is built from 13 residues. Trimming cost V 2 bases and J 4 bases, with 8 bases left between them. CDR3 sequence: CAISEGQIYGYTF. CDR3 DNA: TGTGCCATCAGTGAGGGCCAGATCTATGGCTACACCTTC.

The J gene is TRBJ2-3, the V gene TRBV28, with 12 positions matching TRBD2. This CDR3 contains 21 residues. The V gene end was trimmed by 10 bases and the J gene end by 1 base; junction bases not matched to a gene: 24. The germline CDR1 and CDR2 sequences are MDHEN and SYDVKM. The CDR3 loop reads CATSRDRAWTSGEFGTDTQYF. In DNA form, the CDR3 reads TGTGCCACCTCAAGGGACAGGGCCTGGACTAGCGGGGAATTTGGCACAGATACGCAGTATTTT.